This T cell receptor (beta chain) is from a study of control samples from healthy donors and cancer patients. Trimming removed 5 bases at V and 2 bases at J, with 19 bases between. From germline, CDR1 is LNHNV and CDR2 YYDKDF (reference sequence). The length of the CDR3 is 17 residues. Some clones are missing from TCRdb's copy, which holds only in-frame ones; the method was immunoSEQ multiplex PCR. Of 80,000 or so clones listed, about 92% were seen once; the top ten hold approximately 5.8%. The receptor's source is a woman aged 55-69 years in good health. Sequenced input: blood. This rearrangement joins TRBV15 to TRBJ1-5; D not certain. The CDR3 sequence: CATSGRAPVFGNQPQHF. In nucleotides, the CDR3 is TGTGCCACCAGCGGCCGGGCCCCCGTTTTCGGCAATCAGCCCCAGCATTTT.